The TCR beta chain under discussion was sequenced for a study of blood T cell repertoires in COVID-19. Clones were sequenced by immunoSEQ multiplex PCR, and TCRdb holds only the in-frame ones, with some missing. The sample yields roughly 130,000 clones, around four fifths seen once. The CDR3 runs 14 residues. Trimming took 8 bases from V and 2 from J; bases not matched to a gene: 7. Germline V lookup: CDR1 SGHNT, CDR2 YENEEA. Material for sequencing was PBMCs or T cells enriched from blood (not recorded which). This receptor was obtained from a woman aged 45-65 years with acute COVID-19. The chain recombines TRBV11-3 with TRBJ2-3; TRBD1 agrees at 7 bases. Written as DNA, the CDR3 is TGTGCCAGCGGTAACAGGGGATCCACAGATACGCAGTATTTT. This sequence encodes CASGNRGSTDTQYF.